This T cell receptor (beta chain) was profiled in a study of blood T cell repertoires in COVID-19. The CDR3 consists of 14 residues. The germline V gene has CDR1 ENHRY and CDR2 SYGVKD. The J segment lost 2 bases and the V segment lost 9 bases, leaving 9 bases of the junction unmatched. Across about two dozen US areas, participants ranged in age from about 18 to 90 years. TCRdb's table, derived via immunoSEQ multiplex PCR, lists solely in-frame clones and lacks some. This sample yields roughly 450,000 clones, of which roughly 88% are seen a single time; less than 0.75% belongs to the top ten. Input material: PBMCs or T cells enriched from blood (not recorded which). The rearrangement joins TRBV10-3 to TRBJ1-2, with 7 bases fitting TRBD1. The clonotype comes from a man aged 18-30 years who had recovered from COVID-19. The CDR3 DNA is TGTGCCATAAGGGGGGACAGCAACAACTATGGCTACACCTTC. Protein sequence: CAIRGDSNNYGYTF.